This is a list of T cell receptor beta chains from one sample in a study of T cell responses to AZD1222 COVID-19 vaccine. Method: immunoSEQ multiplex PCR; TCRdb's copy keeps in-frame clones and lacks some. There are around 120,000 clones in the sample; approximately 85% occur only once, and approximately 1.6% lies in the top ten. The sequences come from peripheral blood, collected on day 0 of AZD1222 vaccination. These receptors were taken from an adult in good health. The CDR3 runs from the conserved cysteine through the conserved F or W. The order of the fields is D gene, clone size, J gene, CDR3 length, V gene, CDR3 DNA, CDR3 protein. A D gene is named only where the DNA matches it firmly. Only some rows state a clone size, as once, few, many or a class for expanded clones.

>-|-|TRBJ2-7|15|TRBV11-2
TGTGCCAGCAGCAAACCGCCAGGTCGGTCCTACGAGCAGTACTTC
CASSKPPGRSYEQYF
>TRBD2|-|TRBJ2-3|17|TRBV4-2
TGTGCCAGCAGCCAAGTAGGGGCGGGGGGGCGATCAGATACGCAGTATTTT
CASSQVGAGGRSDTQYF
>TRBD1|-|TRBJ2-7|17|TRBV30
TGTGCCTGGAATGTCAGGGGAAAGGGGGCGACGGCCTACGAGCAGTACTTC
CAWNVRGKGATAYEQYF
>-|-|TRBJ1-1|13|TRBV6-5
TGTGCCAGCAGTTACTCGGGGGCCACTGAAGCTTTCTTT
CASSYSGATEAFF
>-|-|TRBJ2-2|13|TRBV3-1/TRBV3-2
TGTGCCAGCAGCCAAGGAGGGGGCGGGGAGCTGTTTTTT
CASSQGGGGELFF
>-|-|TRBJ1-4|13|TRBV29-1
TGCAGCGCCCGAATGGACAGTAACGAAAAACTGTTTTTT
CSARMDSNEKLFF
>TRBD1|-|TRBJ1-1|15|TRBV7-6
TGTGCCAGCAGCTCCTTAGACAGGGGCATTACTGAAGCTTTCTTT
CASSSLDRGITEAFF
>TRBD2|-|TRBJ2-1|15|TRBV6-2/TRBV6-3
TGTGCCAGCAGTGGGACTAGCGGAGATTACAATGAGCAGTTCTTC
CASSGTSGDYNEQFF
>TRBD2|-|TRBJ2-5|16|TRBV6-1
TGTGCCAGCAGTGAAAATCTAGCGGGAGGTCAAGAGACCCAGTACTTC
CASSENLAGGQETQYF
>-|-|TRBJ1-1|14|TRBV30
TGTGCCTGGAGTGCCTCAATCACGAACACTGAAGCTTTCTTT
CAWSASITNTEAFF
>TRBD1|-|TRBJ1-1|18|TRBV18
TGTGCCAGCTCACTACTGTCCTGGAGGGACAGGGGGGGCACTGAAGCTTTCTTT
CASSLLSWRDRGGTEAFF
>TRBD1|-|TRBJ1-1|14|TRBV18
TGTGCCAGCTCCGTCACAGGGGGGACCACTGAAGCTTTCTTT
CASSVTGGTTEAFF
>TRBD1|-|TRBJ1-2|13|TRBV6-5
TGTGCCAGCAGGAGGACAGGGGCGGTAGGCTACACCTTC
CASRRTGAVGYTF
>-|-|TRBJ1-1|14|TRBV6-1
TGTGCCAGCAGTGAAGCAGGGTTGAACACTGAAGCTTTCTTT
CASSEAGLNTEAFF
>-|-|TRBJ1-1|14|TRBV9
TGTGCCAGCAGAGCGACAGACGATAACACTGAAGCTTTCTTT
CASRATDDNTEAFF
>-|-|TRBJ2-7|12|TRBV30
TGTGCCTGGAGTCCGGGAACTCTCGAGCAGTACTTC
CAWSPGTLEQYF
>-|-|TRBJ1-1|13|TRBV14
TGTGCCAGCAGCCCGACAGTATTCACTGAAGCTTTCTTT
CASSPTVFTEAFF
>-|few|TRBJ1-1|13|TRBV11-2
TGTGCCAGGGCACACTTCATGAACACTGAAGCTTTCTTT
CARAHFMNTEAFF
>-|-|TRBJ2-4|15|TRBV9
TGTGCCAGCAGCGTAGGAGGATGGGCCAAAAACATTCAGTACTTC
CASSVGGWAKNIQYF
>-|-|TRBJ2-7|14|TRBV3-1/TRBV3-2
TGTGCCAGCCGATATACAAAGGACAGTTACGAGCAGTACTTC
CASRYTKDSYEQYF
>TRBD2|few|TRBJ2-7|14|TRBV5-1
TGCGCCAGCAGCGAGGGACTAGGCGACGTCTTTCGTTACTTC
CASSEGLGDVFRYF
>-|-|TRBJ1-1|16|TRBV7-3
TGTGCCAGCAGCTCCCAGGGGATCGGGGGAAACACTGAAGCTTTCTTT
CASSSQGIGGNTEAFF
>-|once|TRBJ2-6|13|TRBV11-2
TGTGCCAGCAGTTTCACTGGGGCCAACGTCCTGACTTTC
CASSFTGANVLTF
>TRBD2|-|TRBJ2-4|17|TRBV7-2
TGTGCCAGCAGTCTCTCTAGCGGGGGGGCATTTAGAAACATTCAGTACTTC
CASSLSSGGAFRNIQYF